The next 20 T cell receptor beta chains were all read from a single sample in a study of blood T cell repertoires in COVID-19. The protocol was immunoSEQ multiplex PCR, while the TCRdb copy is restricted to in-frame clones and leaves out a portion. The table records hundreds of thousands of clones, about 88% of them present only once. Sample: PBMCs or T cells enriched from blood (not recorded which). The receptors were sampled from a woman aged 50 to 65 who had recovered from COVID-19.

This sequence joins TRBV27 and TRBJ2-1; possibly TRBD2 for D (6 bases). Per the germline V gene, CDR1 is MNHEY and CDR2 is SMNVEV (reference sequence). This CDR3 spans 16 amino acids. V was cut by 2 bases and J by 4 bases, with 15 bases left in between. CDR3 loop: CASSLGGGMGYNEQFF. DNA of the CDR3: TGTGCCAGCAGTTTAGGAGGCGGGATGGGGTACAATGAGCAGTTCTTC.

V is TRBV7-2 and J is TRBJ2-7; possible D gene TRBD1, 5 bases. V lost 2 bases and J lost 3, with 11 bases in between. The germline V gene has CDR1 SGHTA and CDR2 FQGNSA. There are 14 residues in the CDR3. The chain's CDR3 is CASSLSPGRYEQYF. The CDR3 nucleotides read TGTGCCAGCAGCTTAAGCCCAGGGCGCTACGAGCAGTACTTC.

The J gene is TRBJ2-5, the V gene TRBV10-3; TRBD1 matches 7 bases. The CDR3 consists of 13 residues. V gave up 6 bases and J gave up 3 bases; unmatched junction bases: 4. Germline V lookup: CDR1 ENHRY, CDR2 SYGVKD. CDR3 residues: CAISRDSEETQYF. The CDR3 region has the DNA TGTGCCATCAGCCGGGACAGCGAAGAGACCCAGTACTTC.

The chain employs TRBV11-3 and TRBJ2-7, with 8 bases fitting TRBD2. V was pared by 4 bases and J by 9 bases, with 5 bases of the junction left unmatched. This CDR3 comprises 12 residues. Germline CDR1 reads SGHNT; CDR2 reads YENEEA. CDR3 DNA sequence: TGTGCCAGCAGCTCCTCGGGAGGGGTGCAGTACTTC. Residues: CASSSSGGVQYF.

The chain joins TRBV19 to TRBJ1-1; TRBD1 agrees at 10 bases. The CDR3 is 18 residues long. In germline, CDR1 is LNHDA, CDR2 SQIVND (reference sequence). The CDR3 sequence: CATTLTGGNAKQNTEAFF. The CDR3 coding sequence is TGTGCAACTACCTTGACAGGGGGCAACGCAAAGCAGAACACTGAAGCTTTCTTT. Filled out from reference TRBV19 and TRBJ1-1, the complete variable domain reads DGGITQSPKYLFRKEGQNVTLSCEQNLNHDAMYWYRQDPGQGLRLIYYSQIVNDFQKGDIAEGYSVSREKKESFPLTVTSAQKNPTAFYLCATTLTGGNAKQNTEAFFGQGTRLTVV.

The chain recombines TRBV11-2 with TRBJ1-1, with 8 bases identical to TRBD1. Trimming took 3 bases from V and 5 from J; bases not matched to a gene: 8. CDR1 is SGHAT, CDR2 FQNNGV, per germline. The length of the CDR3 is 15 residues. CDR3 coding DNA: TGTGCCAGCAGCTTCTCCAACCAGGGGGCAACTGAAGCTTTCTTT. As protein: CASSFSNQGATEAFF.

The table lists this clone with a few counts. This CDR3 reads CATRTVANYGYTF. For the CDR3, the DNA is TGTGCCACGCGGACAGTAGCTAACTATGGCTACACCTTC. J is TRBJ1-2 and V is TRBV28, with D tentatively TRBD1 (6 bases). Trimming cost V 10 bases and J 0 bases, with 12 bases left between them. CDR3 length: 13 residues. Germline V gives CDR1 MDHEN, CDR2 SYDVKM.

The genes are TRBV18 and TRBJ2-5; TRBD2 matches 9 bases. The CDR3 has 16 amino acids. The V segment lost 1 base and the J segment 1 base; nucleotides outside the gene matches: 4. Germline CDR1 is KGHSH and CDR2 is LQKENI. As DNA, the CDR3 is TGTGCCAGCTCACCACGGAGCGGGAGGCTCCAAGAGACCCAGTACTTC. Translated, it gives CASSPRSGRLQETQYF.

This chain connects TRBV11-3 to TRBJ1-5; 9 bases fit TRBD1. V gave up 6 bases and J gave up 3 bases; unmatched junction bases: 3. Germline V gene lookup returns CDR1 SGHNT and CDR2 YENEEA. The CDR3 has 14 residues. Written as DNA, the CDR3 is TGTGCCAGCAGGGGGACAGGGCCCAATCAGCCCCAGCATTTT. This gives the protein CASRGTGPNQPQHF.

CDR3 bases: TGTGCCAGCAGTCCAACAGGATACTGGAACACTGAAGCTTTCTTT. It encodes CASSPTGYWNTEAFF. The V gene is TRBV28, the J gene TRBJ1-1, with D perhaps TRBD1 (5 bases). This CDR3 contains 15 residues. Trimming took off 5 bases at V and 1 base at J, with 14 bases between the two ends. Looked up from germline, CDR1 is MDHEN and CDR2 is SYDVKM. The entire variable domain, with the rest obtained from reference TRBV28 and TRBJ1-1, is as follows: DVKVTQSSRYLVKRTGEKVFLECVQDMDHENMFWYRQDPGLGLRLIYFSYDVKMKEKGDIPEGYSVSREKKERFSLILESASTNQTSMYLCASSPTGYWNTEAFFGQGTRLTVV.

This chain joins TRBV28 and TRBJ1-3; no firm D call. The CDR3 loop spans 14 amino acids. CDR1 and CDR2 from the germline V gene are MDHEN and SYDVKM. V was pared by 10 bases and J by 1 base, with 14 bases between. CDR3 sequence reads: CATRGGGSGNTIYF. The CDR3 DNA reads as TGTGCCACCCGAGGAGGCGGTTCTGGAAACACCATATATTTT.

The chain uses TRBV11-3 and TRBJ2-1; D may be TRBD2 (6 bases). Per germline, CDR1 SGHNT and CDR2 YENEEA. V lost 5 bases, J lost 5 bases, and 16 bases lay in between. This CDR3 contains 15 residues. The CDR3 bases are TGTGCCAGCAGCACGGAGGGGAAAATGAACAATGAGCAGTTCTTC. The encoded protein is CASSTEGKMNNEQFF.

The chain combines TRBV27 with TRBJ2-7; a possible D gene is TRBD2 (6 bases). This CDR3 has 14 amino acids. In germline, CDR1 is MNHEY, CDR2 SMNVEV (reference sequence). The ends were cut back, 4 bases at V and 4 bases at J, with 14 bases in the middle. CDR3 bases: TGTGCCAGCAGTTCCCTCGGGAGCACGTACGAGCAGTACTTC. Translation gives CASSSLGSTYEQYF.

The rearrangement uses TRBV12-5 and TRBJ2-3; D gene unclear. This CDR3 comprises 14 residues. V was cut by 1 base and J by 6 bases, with 11 bases left in between. Per germline, CDR1 LGHNT and CDR2 FRNRAP. This CDR3 is CASGLAAHGDTQYF. The CDR3 DNA is TGTGCTAGTGGTTTGGCAGCTCACGGGGATACGCAGTATTTT.

This rearrangement joins TRBV2 to TRBJ2-7; 9 nucleotides match TRBD2. CDR3 length: 14 residues. V lost 7 bases, J lost 2 bases, and 6 bases stayed unmatched. Germline V lookup: CDR1 SNHLY, CDR2 FYNNEI. The CDR3 region is CASKTTSGAYEQYF. For the CDR3, the DNA is TGTGCCAGCAAAACGACTAGCGGTGCCTACGAGCAGTACTTC.

This sequence joins TRBV4-1 and TRBJ2-5, with 8 bases matching TRBD2. The CDR3 extends over 15 amino acids. The germline gives CDR1 MGHRA, CDR2 YSYEKL. The V gene end was trimmed by 3 bases and the J gene end by 4 bases; junction bases not matched to a gene: 7. CDR3 residues: CASSQDRGGPETQYF. For the CDR3, the DNA is TGCGCCAGCAGCCAGGATCGGGGGGGGCCAGAGACCCAGTACTTC.

The chain recombines TRBV7-6 with TRBJ1-1; D perhaps matches TRBD1 (6 bases). The CDR3 sequence is 15 residues long. The ends were cut back, 2 bases at V and 4 bases at J, with 14 bases in the middle. Germline V gene data show CDR1 as SGHVS and CDR2 as FNYEAQ. CDR3 coding DNA: TGTGCCAGCAGCTTATATCGGGGGGCGGTCACTGAAGCTTTCTTT. It yields the protein CASSLYRGAVTEAFF.

The chain combines TRBV3-1 (or the pseudogene TRBV3-2) with TRBJ2-1; maybe TRBD1 (6 bases). The germline V and J ends were trimmed by 3 bases and 0 bases, with 30 bases remaining between them. The V gene's germline CDR1 is LGHDT and CDR2 YNNKEL (reference sequence). The CDR3 loop spans 22 amino acids. The DNA of the CDR3 is TGTGCCAGCAGCCAGCTAAATTTGGGGACATGGGTTTCTTTGAGCTCCTACAATGAGCAGTTCTTC. Translating it yields CASSQLNLGTWVSLSSYNEQFF.

The CDR3 DNA follows: TGCGCCAGCAGCTCGAGCGGGAGGGGCTACAATGAGCAGTTCTTC. This codes for CASSSSGRGYNEQFF. The genes are TRBV5-1 and TRBJ2-1; 10 bases agree with TRBD2. V dropped 3 bases and J dropped 3; count of bases not matched to a gene: 3. Germline V gene data show CDR1 as SGHRS and CDR2 as YFSETQ. This CDR3 comprises 15 residues.

The genes are TRBV9 and TRBJ2-3; 7 nucleotides align to TRBD1. The V gene end was trimmed by 2 bases and the J gene end by 2 bases; junction bases not matched to a gene: 8. Germline V gives CDR1 SGDLS, CDR2 YYNGEE. The CDR3 totals 16 residues. The CDR3 DNA is TGTGCCAGCAGCGTTTACCGGGACAGCCACACAGATACGCAGTATTTT. Translated: CASSVYRDSHTDTQYF.